The rows below give T cell receptor beta chains drawn from one sample of a study of OX40 agonist ivuxolimab in advanced cancers. Sequencing was performed with immunoSEQ multiplex PCR; in TCRdb, only in-frame clones are kept and a portion is missing. The data contain 19,000 or so clones, roughly nine tenths of them singletons. Specimen: CD4+ or CD8+ T cells sorted from blood, collected in a trial of the OX40 agonist ivuxolimab. These receptors originate from an adult with an advanced solid tumor such as melanoma, head and neck, liver or kidney cancer. The CDR3 runs from the conserved cysteine through the conserved F or W. The D gene is left open where the match is weak. Not all rows give a size; the values are once, few, many and, for expanded clones, a class.

>-|TRBV5-6|TRBJ1-2|-
TGTGCCAGCAGCTTGGACAGGAAGATTAACTATGGCTACACCTTC
CASSLDRKINYGYTF
>-|TRBV2|TRBJ2-3|once
TGTGCCAGCTTCCGGGATACGCAGTATTTT
CASFRDTQYF
>-|TRBV11-1|TRBJ1-2|-
TGTGCCAGCAGCTTATGGCAGGGTCTAGATGGCTACACCTTC
CASSLWQGLDGYTF
>-|TRBV18|TRBJ2-1|-
TGTGCCAGCTCACCATCGACCCTCGCTGATGACTACTTAGCCTACAATGAGCAGTTCTTC
CASSPSTLADDYLAYNEQFF
>-|TRBV29-1|TRBJ2-7|-
TGCAGCGTTGAAGATGCAGGTCCTCCGCATTCGGGCGAGCAGTACTTC
CSVEDAGPPHSGEQYF
>TRBD1|TRBV11-3|TRBJ2-7|once
TGTGCCAGCAGCCGCGAGGGGGCTAGCTCCTACGAGCAGTACTTC
CASSREGASSYEQYF
>TRBD2|TRBV4-3|TRBJ2-4|-
TGCGCCAGCAGCCAAGATACGGCAGTAGCGGGAGGTGCCAAAAACATTCAGTACTTC
CASSQDTAVAGGAKNIQYF
>-|TRBV6-6|TRBJ1-6|-
TGTGCCAGCAGGGGTACGGGACCCCATAATTCACCCCTCCACTTT
CASRGTGPHNSPLHF
>TRBD1|TRBV9|TRBJ2-1|-
TGTGCCAGCAGCGCCAGGGGGCTTTACAATGAGCAGTTCTTC
CASSARGLYNEQFF
>TRBD2|TRBV7-2|TRBJ2-7|once
TGTGCCAGCAGTTCCCAAGGCGGGGCGGGGGGATACGGCTACGAGCAGTACTTC
CASSSQGGAGGYGYEQYF